This paragraph reports one T cell receptor (beta chain). Its antigen is still unknown. TCRdb re-called the reads through MiXCR, storing one row per CDR3 protein. The table has about 310,000 distinct CDR3 sequences, 17% seen once. The data derive from a study of T cell repertoires in cytomegalovirus infection. Study background: A matching HLA type, together with CMV infection, was signaled by public TCR beta signatures.

This CDR3 has 14 residues. The V gene's germline CDR1 is MDHEN and CDR2 SYDVKM. The ends were cut back, 4 bases at V and 0 bases at J, with 10 bases in the middle. Study-wide results and caveats: Ex vivo, HLA-C-restricted CMV-specific TCR beta clonotypes prevailed over the rest of the response. Carriers of CMV plus the relevant HLA were identified by cumulative public TCR beta family frequency.

Sequencing was carried out using PBMCs. This sequence joins TRBV28 and TRBJ2-7; D is perhaps TRBD1 (5 bases). The source of this sequence is a human donor in good health (CMV status not recorded). Some clones in this sample may be carry-over from other donors' samples. CDR3 sequence: CASSSQASSYEQYF. The CDR3 region has the DNA TGTGCCAGCAGTTCACAGGCGTCCTCCTACGAGCAGTACTTC.